A selection of T cell receptor beta chains follows, all from one sample in a study of cytomegalovirus exposure and HLA in healthy donors. Data came from immunoSEQ multiplex PCR; TCRdb stores just in-frame clones and leaves some out. The table includes some 130,000 clones, about 80% detected once. Input material: PBMCs. Receptors were obtained from a man aged 30 to 39 in good health and CMV-seronegative. CDR3s include the opening cysteine and the closing phenylalanine or tryptophan. Fields, in order: CDR3 protein, CDR3 DNA, D gene, V gene, J gene, clone size. The D gene is left open where the match is weak. Not all rows give a size; the values are once, few, many and, for expanded clones, a class.

cdr3_aa: CASNDGTATTYEQYF
cdr3_nt: TGTGCCAGCAACGACGGGACAGCCACAACCTACGAGCAGTACTTC
d_call: TRBD1
v_call: TRBV9
j_call: TRBJ2-7
clone_size: NA

cdr3_aa: CASTARETYEQYF
cdr3_nt: TGTGCCAGCACTGCAAGAGAAACCTACGAGCAGTACTTC
d_call: NA
v_call: TRBV2
j_call: TRBJ2-7
clone_size: NA

cdr3_aa: CASSLVGSSNQPQHF
cdr3_nt: TGTGCCAGCAGCTTAGTCGGGTCTAGCAATCAGCCCCAGCATTTT
d_call: NA
v_call: TRBV7-2
j_call: TRBJ1-5
clone_size: NA

cdr3_aa: CASSLNAGSEKLFF
cdr3_nt: TGTGCCAGCAGCTTGAACGCGGGGTCCGAAAAACTGTTTTTT
d_call: NA
v_call: TRBV11-2
j_call: TRBJ1-4
clone_size: NA

cdr3_aa: CASSLMTSGNKKYF
cdr3_nt: TGTGCCAGCAGCTTGATGACTAGCGGGAACAAGAAGTACTTC
d_call: TRBD2
v_call: TRBV5-4
j_call: TRBJ2-5
clone_size: once

cdr3_aa: CASQQGEDEQFF
cdr3_nt: TGTGCCTCCCAGCAGGGGGAGGATGAGCAGTTCTTC
d_call: NA
v_call: TRBV10-3
j_call: TRBJ2-1
clone_size: few

cdr3_aa: CASSLEAYEQYF
cdr3_nt: TGCGCCAGCAGCTTAGAGGCGTACGAGCAGTACTTC
d_call: NA
v_call: TRBV5-1
j_call: TRBJ2-7
clone_size: NA

cdr3_aa: CASSSGSGVYTEAFF
cdr3_nt: TGTGCCAGCAGTTCAGGGTCGGGGGTCTACACTGAAGCTTTCTTT
d_call: NA
v_call: TRBV6-5
j_call: TRBJ1-1
clone_size: once

cdr3_aa: CSVTTGTSGNTIYF
cdr3_nt: TGCAGCGTTACGACAGGTACCTCTGGAAACACCATATATTTT
d_call: NA
v_call: TRBV29-1
j_call: TRBJ1-3
clone_size: NA

cdr3_aa: CASSDGQGKETQYF
cdr3_nt: TGCGCCAGCAGCGACGGACAGGGTAAAGAGACCCAGTACTTC
d_call: TRBD1
v_call: TRBV5-1
j_call: TRBJ2-5
clone_size: NA

cdr3_aa: CASSLIAGGNIQYF
cdr3_nt: TGTGCCAGCAGTCTAATAGCGGGAGGGAACATTCAGTACTTC
d_call: TRBD2
v_call: TRBV6-6
j_call: TRBJ2-4
clone_size: NA

cdr3_aa: CASSLAGQGLSYGYTF
cdr3_nt: TGTGCCAGCAGCTTAGCTGGACAGGGGTTATCCTATGGCTACACCTTC
d_call: TRBD1
v_call: TRBV7-9
j_call: TRBJ1-2
clone_size: NA

cdr3_aa: CASLPARTSTDTQYF
cdr3_nt: TGTGCCAGCCTACCGGCTAGGACTTCCACAGATACGCAGTATTTT
d_call: NA
v_call: TRBV6-5
j_call: TRBJ2-3
clone_size: NA

cdr3_aa: CAWNVGFSYEQYF
cdr3_nt: TGTGCCTGGAATGTCGGGTTCTCCTACGAGCAGTACTTC
d_call: NA
v_call: TRBV30
j_call: TRBJ2-7
clone_size: NA

cdr3_aa: CASSPPNRGGEQYF
cdr3_nt: TGCGCCAGCAGCCCTCCGAACAGGGGCGGCGAGCAGTACTTC
d_call: TRBD1
v_call: TRBV5-1
j_call: TRBJ2-7
clone_size: NA

cdr3_aa: CASSSQGPGNTIYF
cdr3_nt: TGTGCCAGCAGCTCACAGGGACCTGGAAACACCATATATTTT
d_call: NA
v_call: TRBV7-9
j_call: TRBJ1-3
clone_size: NA

cdr3_aa: CAISDPQGRLADTQYF
cdr3_nt: TGTGCCATCAGTGACCCACAGGGGCGCCTGGCAGATACGCAGTATTTT
d_call: TRBD1
v_call: TRBV10-3
j_call: TRBJ2-3
clone_size: NA

cdr3_aa: CASSQSVGSYGYTF
cdr3_nt: TGCGCCAGCAGCCAATCTGTTGGTAGCTATGGCTACACCTTC
d_call: NA
v_call: TRBV4-3
j_call: TRBJ1-2
clone_size: NA

cdr3_aa: CASRPQGLETQYF
cdr3_nt: TGTGCCAGCAGACCTCAGGGTTTGGAGACCCAGTACTTC
d_call: NA
v_call: TRBV28
j_call: TRBJ2-5
clone_size: NA

cdr3_aa: CASSLGLARGSEQYF
cdr3_nt: TGTGCCAGCAGCTTGGGTCTAGCGCGGGGGAGCGAGCAGTACTTC
d_call: TRBD2
v_call: TRBV5-4
j_call: TRBJ2-7
clone_size: NA

cdr3_aa: CASRTTGADTQYF
cdr3_nt: TGTGCCAGCAGAACGACAGGGGCGGATACGCAGTATTTT
d_call: TRBD1
v_call: TRBV14
j_call: TRBJ2-3
clone_size: NA

cdr3_aa: CASSRQGPGELFF
cdr3_nt: TGTGCCAGCAGTCGACAGGGGCCCGGGGAGCTGTTTTTT
d_call: TRBD1
v_call: TRBV27
j_call: TRBJ2-2
clone_size: NA

cdr3_aa: CASSPGSGANVLTF
cdr3_nt: TGTGCCAGCAGCCCAGGGTCTGGGGCCAACGTCCTGACTTTC
d_call: NA
v_call: TRBV7-2
j_call: TRBJ2-6
clone_size: NA

cdr3_aa: CASSPGAGEETQYF
cdr3_nt: TGTGCCAGCTCACCAGGGGCAGGGGAGGAGACCCAGTACTTC
d_call: NA
v_call: TRBV18
j_call: TRBJ2-5
clone_size: NA

cdr3_aa: CASSPQGTSGNTIYF
cdr3_nt: TGTGCCAGCAGCCCACAGGGTACCTCTGGAAACACCATATATTTT
d_call: NA
v_call: TRBV7-2
j_call: TRBJ1-3
clone_size: NA

cdr3_aa: CASSSLAGGYEQYF
cdr3_nt: TGTGCCAGCAGTTCGTTAGCGGGAGGCTACGAGCAGTACTTC
d_call: TRBD2
v_call: TRBV28
j_call: TRBJ2-7
clone_size: once

cdr3_aa: CASSVYSGTSVEQYF
cdr3_nt: TGTGCCAGCAGCGTCTACTCCGGGACTAGCGTCGAGCAGTACTTC
d_call: TRBD2
v_call: TRBV7-2
j_call: TRBJ2-7
clone_size: NA

cdr3_aa: CASSVDRGLREQYF
cdr3_nt: TGTGCCAGCAGTGTTGACAGGGGGCTGAGAGAGCAGTACTTC
d_call: TRBD1
v_call: TRBV6-1
j_call: TRBJ2-5
clone_size: NA

cdr3_aa: CASSQEAGDETYEQYF
cdr3_nt: TGTGCCAGCAGCCAAGAAGCGGGAGATGAGACCTACGAGCAGTACTTC
d_call: TRBD2
v_call: TRBV4-2
j_call: TRBJ2-7
clone_size: few

cdr3_aa: CASRTDSPETQYF
cdr3_nt: TGTGCCAGTCGTACGGACAGCCCGGAGACCCAGTACTTC
d_call: NA
v_call: TRBV2
j_call: TRBJ2-5
clone_size: NA

cdr3_aa: CASSRLILYNEQFF
cdr3_nt: TGTGCCAGCAGCCGACTCATTTTATACAATGAGCAGTTCTTC
d_call: NA
v_call: TRBV11-2
j_call: TRBJ2-1
clone_size: NA

cdr3_aa: CASSPSGGLNTEAFF
cdr3_nt: TGTGCCAGCAGCCCGAGCGGTGGTTTGAACACTGAAGCTTTCTTT
d_call: NA
v_call: TRBV9
j_call: TRBJ1-1
clone_size: NA

cdr3_aa: CASSPGQGRYTF
cdr3_nt: TGTGCCAGCAGTCCGGGACAGGGACGCTACACCTTC
d_call: TRBD1
v_call: TRBV6-5
j_call: TRBJ1-2
clone_size: NA

cdr3_aa: CASSLGTSQFF
cdr3_nt: TGTGCCAGCAGCTTGGGGACTAGCCAGTTCTTC
d_call: TRBD2
v_call: TRBV5-4
j_call: TRBJ2-1
clone_size: NA

cdr3_aa: CASSSEDRVGEQYF
cdr3_nt: TGTGCCAGCAGTTCTGAGGACAGGGTGGGCGAGCAGTACTTC
d_call: TRBD1
v_call: TRBV6-5
j_call: TRBJ2-7
clone_size: NA

cdr3_aa: CASSFDSTTNEKLFF
cdr3_nt: TGTGCCAGCAGTTTCGACAGCACAACTAATGAAAAACTGTTTTTT
d_call: NA
v_call: TRBV5-4
j_call: TRBJ1-4
clone_size: NA

cdr3_aa: CASSSTLGDEQYF
cdr3_nt: TGTGCCAGCAGCTCAACCCTAGGCGACGAGCAGTACTTC
d_call: NA
v_call: TRBV5-6
j_call: TRBJ2-7
clone_size: NA

cdr3_aa: CAGGLLYNEQFF
cdr3_nt: TGTGCCGGGGGACTCCTCTACAATGAGCAGTTCTTC
d_call: NA
v_call: TRBV2
j_call: TRBJ2-1
clone_size: NA

cdr3_aa: CASSLGAGGETQYF
cdr3_nt: TGTGCCAGCAGCTTAGGTGCCGGCGGAGAGACCCAGTACTTC
d_call: NA
v_call: TRBV7-2
j_call: TRBJ2-5
clone_size: NA

cdr3_aa: CSVSGSTDTQYF
cdr3_nt: TGCAGCGTCAGCGGATCCACAGATACGCAGTATTTT
d_call: NA
v_call: TRBV29-1
j_call: TRBJ2-3
clone_size: NA

cdr3_aa: CASSGVQGARGEQYF
cdr3_nt: TGTGCCAGCAGTGGGGTCCAGGGTGCAAGGGGCGAGCAGTACTTC
d_call: NA
v_call: TRBV2
j_call: TRBJ2-7
clone_size: NA

cdr3_aa: CASSSPMREGPEQYF
cdr3_nt: TGTGCCAGCAGCTCCCCAATGCGGGAGGGCCCGGAGCAGTACTTC
d_call: TRBD2
v_call: TRBV11-2
j_call: TRBJ2-7
clone_size: few

cdr3_aa: CASSLEGRDEQYF
cdr3_nt: TGTGCCAGCAGTTTGGAGGGAAGGGACGAGCAGTACTTC
d_call: NA
v_call: TRBV28
j_call: TRBJ2-7
clone_size: NA

cdr3_aa: CASSLEAGRRDLTF
cdr3_nt: TGTGCCAGCAGCTTGGAAGCGGGAAGACGAGACCTGACTTTC
d_call: TRBD2
v_call: TRBV5-6
j_call: TRBJ2-6
clone_size: many

cdr3_aa: CASSRGQGTETQYF
cdr3_nt: TGTGCCAGCAGCCGAGGCCAGGGGACAGAGACCCAGTACTTC
d_call: NA
v_call: TRBV7-2
j_call: TRBJ2-5
clone_size: NA

cdr3_aa: CASSKGLAVSTDTQYF
cdr3_nt: TGTGCCAGCAGCAAGGGGCTAGCGGTCAGCACAGATACGCAGTATTTT
d_call: TRBD2
v_call: TRBV7-2
j_call: TRBJ2-3
clone_size: NA

cdr3_aa: CASSPTGSNTEAFF
cdr3_nt: TGTGCCAGCTCACCAACGGGGTCCAACACTGAAGCTTTCTTT
d_call: NA
v_call: TRBV18
j_call: TRBJ1-1
clone_size: NA

cdr3_aa: CASSEFRQGGEKLFF
cdr3_nt: TGTGCCAGCAGTGAATTCAGGCAGGGCGGCGAAAAACTGTTTTTT
d_call: NA
v_call: TRBV6-1
j_call: TRBJ1-4
clone_size: NA

cdr3_aa: CASSFGSTDTQYF
cdr3_nt: TGTGCCAGCAGCTTCGGGAGCACAGATACGCAGTATTTT
d_call: NA
v_call: TRBV7-9
j_call: TRBJ2-3
clone_size: NA

cdr3_aa: CASSGVVENTGELFF
cdr3_nt: TGTGCCAGCAGTGGAGTGGTAGAGAACACCGGGGAGCTGTTTTTT
d_call: NA
v_call: TRBV6-1
j_call: TRBJ2-2
clone_size: NA

cdr3_aa: CASSYQGQGRFGYTF
cdr3_nt: TGTGCCAGCAGTTACCAGGGACAGGGGAGGTTCGGCTACACCTTC
d_call: TRBD1
v_call: TRBV6-5
j_call: TRBJ1-2
clone_size: NA

cdr3_aa: CASSTRVGNQPQHF
cdr3_nt: TGTGCCAGCAGCACCCGGGTGGGCAATCAGCCCCAGCATTTT
d_call: NA
v_call: TRBV6-5
j_call: TRBJ1-5
clone_size: few

cdr3_aa: CASSLLGLHRTDTQYF
cdr3_nt: TGTGCCAGCAGTTTATTGGGACTTCACCGCACAGATACGCAGTATTTT
d_call: NA
v_call: TRBV27
j_call: TRBJ2-3
clone_size: NA

cdr3_aa: CASSFGAGGSYEQYF
cdr3_nt: TGTGCCAGCAGTTTTGGAGCGGGAGGGTCCTACGAGCAGTACTTC
d_call: TRBD2
v_call: TRBV27
j_call: TRBJ2-7
clone_size: NA

cdr3_aa: CASSTLTGKGDEQFF
cdr3_nt: TGTGCCAGCAGCACCTTGACAGGGAAAGGGGATGAGCAGTTCTTC
d_call: TRBD1
v_call: TRBV11-1
j_call: TRBJ2-1
clone_size: NA